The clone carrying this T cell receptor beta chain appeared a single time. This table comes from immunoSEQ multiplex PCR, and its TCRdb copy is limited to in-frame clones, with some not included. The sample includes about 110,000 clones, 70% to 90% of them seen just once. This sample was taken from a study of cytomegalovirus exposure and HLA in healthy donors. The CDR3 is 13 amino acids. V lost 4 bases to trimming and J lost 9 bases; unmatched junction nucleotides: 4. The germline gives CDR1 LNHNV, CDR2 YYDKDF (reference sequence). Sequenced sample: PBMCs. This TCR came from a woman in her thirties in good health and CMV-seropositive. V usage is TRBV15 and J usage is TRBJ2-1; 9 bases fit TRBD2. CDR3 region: CATSTKRGVEQFF. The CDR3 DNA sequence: TGTGCCACCAGCACCAAGCGGGGGGTTGAGCAGTTCTTC.